These T cell receptor beta chains were read from a single sample in a study of OX40 agonist ivuxolimab in advanced cancers. Sequenced by immunoSEQ multiplex PCR; TCRdb stores in-frame clones only, minus some. The sample has roughly 15,000 clones; about 76% are singletons. The sequencing here drew on CD4+ or CD8+ T cells sorted from blood, taken in a trial of the OX40 agonist ivuxolimab. These receptor sequences come from an adult with an advanced solid tumor such as melanoma, head and neck, liver or kidney cancer. Each CDR3 is given with its conserved first and last residue. A D gene is named only where the DNA matches it firmly. Expanded clones are given a class, and other clones once, few, many or no size at all.

TGTGCCAGTAGTATAGACGGCAGAGACTATGGCTACACCTTC,CASSIDGRDYGYTF,.,few,TRBJ1-2,TRBV19
TGCAGCGTTGAGGGGCCGGGGAAACAGTACGAGCAGTACTTC,CSVEGPGKQYEQYF,.,few,TRBJ2-7,TRBV29-1
TGTGCCAGCAGTCGACCCAGCTCCTACGAGCAGTACTTC,CASSRPSSYEQYF,.,.,TRBJ2-7,TRBV2
TGTGCCAGCAGTGACTCGGCTGGGAACACTGAAGCTTTCTTT,CASSDSAGNTEAFF,.,.,TRBJ1-1,TRBV6-4
TGTGCCAGCAGTTTAGATCTGGTTAATTTACCCTACGAGCAGTACTTC,CASSLDLVNLPYEQYF,.,.,TRBJ2-7,TRBV28
TGTGCCAGCAGTTTGATTGCCTATGGCTACACCTTC,CASSLIAYGYTF,.,medium-sized,TRBJ1-2,TRBV28
TGTGCCAGCAGCTTAGTTGGGGACGAGAGCTCCTACGAGCAGTACTTC,CASSLVGDESSYEQYF,.,.,TRBJ2-7,TRBV11-2
TGTGCCAGCAGTCCACTGGACAGGGTCGGCGGGGAGCTGTTTTTT,CASSPLDRVGGELFF,TRBD1,once,TRBJ2-2,TRBV28
TGTGCCAGCAGCCTTGAGGCCCTAAGAACTGAAGCTTTCTTT,CASSLEALRTEAFF,.,.,TRBJ1-1,TRBV7-3
TGCGCCAGCAGCCAAGACGGGGGCGACACCGGGGAGCTGTTTTTT,CASSQDGGDTGELFF,.,.,TRBJ2-2,TRBV4-3
TGTGCCAGCAGTTCGACAGGGGTAGGCGAGCAGTACTTC,CASSSTGVGEQYF,TRBD1,.,TRBJ2-7,TRBV27
TGTGCCAGCAGCGTAGCATCCCTAGCGGGGGCCGTCTACAATGAGCAGTTCTTC,CASSVASLAGAVYNEQFF,TRBD2,.,TRBJ2-1,TRBV9
TGTGCCAGCAGCTTGGTTCAGGGGTTAACCTACGAGCAGTACTTC,CASSLVQGLTYEQYF,.,.,TRBJ2-7,TRBV5-4
TGCGCCAGCAGCCAAGATAGGGTCCTAGGATCCTACGAGCAGTACTTC,CASSQDRVLGSYEQYF,.,.,TRBJ2-7,TRBV4-1
TGTGCCAGCAGTTTATTAGTGGGACAGGGGAACCATGAGCAGTTCTTC,CASSLLVGQGNHEQFF,TRBD1,.,TRBJ2-1,TRBV28
TGTGCCAGCAGCCAAGCGCCCAATGAGCAGTTCTTC,CASSQAPNEQFF,.,.,TRBJ2-1,TRBV7-2
TGTGCCAGCTCCTTGACGACAGATTATAGCAATCAGCCCCAGCATTTT,CASSLTTDYSNQPQHF,.,.,TRBJ1-5,TRBV18
TGTGCCAGCAGTTCCCCCCGGGACGCTGAAGCTTTCTTT,CASSSPRDAEAFF,.,.,TRBJ1-1,TRBV27
TGTGCCAGCAGTCCGGAAAACAGGGAGTGGGAGACCCAGTACTTC,CASSPENREWETQYF,.,.,TRBJ2-5,TRBV5-8
TGTGCCAGCAGCCCCACTGGGACAGGGGACTGGAATTCACCCCTCCACTTT,CASSPTGTGDWNSPLHF,TRBD1,.,TRBJ1-6,TRBV13
TGCGCCAGCAGCGGGGGGCCGGACTATGGCTACACCTTC,CASSGGPDYGYTF,.,.,TRBJ1-2,TRBV5-1
TGTGCCAGCAGTAATAGTATAGATTCCTACGAGCAGTACTTC,CASSNSIDSYEQYF,.,.,TRBJ2-7,TRBV27
TGTGCCAGCAGCTGGCCCCGGCGGGAGGAGGGCGGTTTCGCCGAGACCCAGTACTTC,CASSWPRREEGGFAETQYF,TRBD2,.,TRBJ2-5,TRBV7-9
TGTGCCAGCAGTCCAAGAGGGACTAGCTACTTCAGGGACACAGATACGCAGTATTTT,CASSPRGTSYFRDTDTQYF,TRBD2,.,TRBJ2-3,TRBV28
TGTGCCAGCAGTCCCCGAGGATTAACTGAAGCTTTCTTT,CASSPRGLTEAFF,.,.,TRBJ1-1,TRBV6-5
TGTGCCTGGAGTAATTATGGCAATCAGCCCCAGCATTTT,CAWSNYGNQPQHF,.,.,TRBJ1-5,TRBV30
TGTGCCAGCAGTTTAAGCGGGGTACCCTACGAGCAGTACTTC,CASSLSGVPYEQYF,TRBD2,.,TRBJ2-7,TRBV27
TGTGCCATCAGTACGGACAGGGCGAACACTGAAGCTTTCTTT,CAISTDRANTEAFF,TRBD1,few,TRBJ1-1,TRBV10-3
TGTGCCAGTAGTATCGGCGCAGGGTCCTACGAGCAGTACTTC,CASSIGAGSYEQYF,.,.,TRBJ2-7,TRBV19
TGTGCCAGCAGCTTATCCGACTCAATGCAGTATTTT,CASSLSDSMQYF,.,.,TRBJ2-3,TRBV7-2
TGTGCCTCTCAGGGGGCGCCCTACGAGCAGTACTTC,CASQGAPYEQYF,TRBD1,.,TRBJ2-7,TRBV30
TGTGCCAGCAGTGAAGCAGGGGTAGGATACGGCTACACCTTC,CASSEAGVGYGYTF,.,.,TRBJ1-2,TRBV2
TGTGCCAGCAGCTTCGGGGCAGTTTACGAGCAGTACTTC,CASSFGAVYEQYF,.,few,TRBJ2-7,TRBV7-2
TGCGCCAGCAGCCAAGATCTGTCCGACTACGAGCAGTACTTC,CASSQDLSDYEQYF,.,.,TRBJ2-7,TRBV4-3
TGTGCCAGCAGTCCCTCTTACTGGACAGGGTTGGCTGAAGCTTTCTTT,CASSPSYWTGLAEAFF,TRBD1,.,TRBJ1-1,TRBV27
TGTGCTAGTGGTTCAGGGGGCGCGAACTCACCCCTCCACTTT,CASGSGGANSPLHF,TRBD1,.,TRBJ1-6,TRBV12-5
TGTGCCAGCAGTGAATGGGGGACGGGCTCTGGGGCCAACGTCCTGACTTTC,CASSEWGTGSGANVLTF,.,.,TRBJ2-6,TRBV25-1